A single sample gave rise to the 15 T cell receptor beta chains below, sequenced in a study of OX40 agonist ivuxolimab in advanced cancers. Libraries were built with the immunoSEQ multiplex PCR assay. The immuneACCESS repertoire file appears here via TCRdb, limited to in-frame rearrangements. These files lack a portion of the clones; in checked studies, under half of the deficit traces to unresolved V genes, and the cause of the others is not known. The sample has more than 75,000 clones on record, around nine tenths of them singletons. The top ten constitute 0.3% to 0.45% of the sample. The sample was CD4+ or CD8+ T cells sorted from blood, taken in a trial of the OX40 agonist ivuxolimab. Every receptor here comes from an adult with an advanced solid tumor such as melanoma, head and neck, liver or kidney cancer.

The rearrangement joins TRBV28 to TRBJ2-5; possible D gene TRBD1, 6 bases. The V and J ends lost 3 bases and 5 bases respectively, with 13 bases between them. The CDR3 runs 14 residues. CDR1 and CDR2 from the germline V gene are MDHEN and SYDVKM. The CDR3 spells CASSFGQIGETQYF. The CDR3 nucleotides are TGTGCCAGCAGTTTTGGACAGATAGGGGAGACCCAGTACTTC.

The CDR3 reads CAWTTGGGFTGELFF. The CDR3 bases are TGTGCCTGGACCACGGGAGGGGGGTTCACCGGGGAGCTGTTTTTT. The rearrangement joins TRBV30 to TRBJ2-2; TRBD2 aligns across 8 bases. The CDR3 loop spans 15 amino acids. Per germline, CDR1 GTSNPN and CDR2 SVGIG (reference sequence). Unmatched junction bases numbered 8, after V lost 4 bases and J lost 4 bases.

The chain couples TRBV6-1 to TRBJ2-5; perhaps TRBD1 as D (6 bases). The germline gives CDR1 MNHNS, CDR2 SASEGT. The CDR3 consists of 19 residues. V lost 2 bases, J lost 5 bases, and 27 bases lay in between. CDR3 amino acids: CASSEPRNRVFLVWETQYF. The CDR3 coding sequence is TGTGCCAGCAGTGAACCTCGGAACAGGGTCTTTCTCGTATGGGAGACCCAGTACTTC.

This chain joins TRBV18 and TRBJ2-1; D unclear. Germline V lookup: CDR1 KGHSH, CDR2 LQKENI. CDR3 length equals 13 residues. V was shortened by 3 bases and J by 5 bases, with 8 bases between the two germline ends. The CDR3 DNA follows: TGTGCCAGCTCACCGTCCAGAGACAATGAGCAGTTCTTC. Residues: CASSPSRDNEQFF. The full variable domain, rest sourced from reference TRBV18 and TRBJ2-1, is NAGVMQNPRHLVRRRGQEARLRCSPMKGHSHVYWYRQLPEEGLKFMVYLQKENIIDESGMPKERFSAEFPKEGPSILRIQQVVRGDSAAYFCASSPSRDNEQFFGPGTRLTVL.

J is TRBJ2-5 and V is TRBV19; no clear D. Trimming pared 3 bases from V and 5 bases from J, leaving 16 bases between. The CDR3 contains 15 residues. Germline loops: CDR1 LNHDA, CDR2 SQIVND (reference sequence). The CDR3 DNA follows: TGTGCCAGTAGTATTCGTCGAGACTTGGGGGAGACCCAGTACTTC. This translates into CASSIRRDLGETQYF.

This clone was detected once. The chain combines TRBV19 with TRBJ1-1; possibly TRBD1 for D (5 bases). The CDR3 is made up of 13 amino acids. Germline CDR1 and CDR2: LNHDA and SQIVND (reference sequence). Trimming shortened V by 4 bases and J by 0 bases, and 6 bases separated the two germline ends. The CDR3 DNA reads as TGTGCCAGTAGTACGGGGGTGAACACTGAAGCTTTCTTT. It codes for CASSTGVNTEAFF.

The genes are TRBV11-3 and TRBJ2-2; TRBD1 matches 7 bases. There are 17 residues in the CDR3. V lost 5 bases to trimming and J lost 4 bases; unmatched junction nucleotides: 13. Germline V gene sequence: CDR1 SGHNT, CDR2 YENEEA. The CDR3 sequence is CASSPPTGWGRTGELFF. The CDR3 DNA reads TGTGCCAGCAGCCCACCGACAGGGTGGGGTCGCACCGGGGAGCTGTTTTTT.

In DNA, the CDR3 is TGTGCCAGCAGTAAGGACAGGGCGCGGGAGCAGTACTTC. Protein product: CASSKDRAREQYF. The J gene is TRBJ2-7, the V gene TRBV6-6; 8 bases are shared with TRBD1. V gave up 5 bases and J gave up 7 bases; unmatched junction bases: 7. Per germline, CDR1 MNHNY and CDR2 SVGAGI (reference sequence). The CDR3 is made up of 13 amino acids.

The genes are TRBV30 and TRBJ2-5; D possibly matches TRBD1 or TRBD2 (5 bases each). V was trimmed by 5 bases and J by 2 bases, leaving 12 bases between them. This CDR3 has 13 amino acids. Germline values: CDR1 GTSNPN, CDR2 SVGIG (reference sequence). The CDR3 DNA is TGTGCCTGGGGCCGGGACCAGCAAGAGACCCAGTACTTC. It yields the protein CAWGRDQQETQYF.

The chain recombines TRBV28 with TRBJ2-7; 7 bases line up with TRBD2. CDR1 and CDR2 (germline): MDHEN, SYDVKM. Trimming removed 5 bases from V and 4 bases from J; junction bases left unmatched: 8. The CDR3 extends over 14 amino acids. The CDR3 coding sequence is TGTGCCAGCAGTGCTGGCGGGAGATGGTACGAGCAGTACTTC. Translation: CASSAGGRWYEQYF.

This clone was recorded once. CDR3 sequence: CASSPRAGGTETQYF. CDR3 nucleotide sequence: TGTGCCAGCTCACCACGAGCGGGAGGTACAGAGACCCAGTACTTC. This chain connects TRBV18 to TRBJ2-5, with TRBD2 identical over 9 bases. Germline CDR1 and CDR2: KGHSH and LQKENI. The ends lost 1 base at V and 4 bases at J; junction bases unmatched: 4. The CDR3 has 15 amino acids.

This clone has only a few counts. This chain links TRBV2 with TRBJ2-5; no clear D gene. Per the germline V gene, CDR1 is SNHLY and CDR2 is FYNNEI. V lost 8 bases to trimming and J lost 2 bases, with 12 bases between them. This CDR3 has 13 amino acids. The CDR3 bases are TGTGCCAGCCATAAGACACAACAAGAGACCCAGTACTTC. It is translated as CASHKTQQETQYF.

The chain carries TRBV27 and TRBJ2-7, with 9 bases that match TRBD1. V gave up 5 bases and J gave up 3 bases; unmatched junction bases: 5. The CDR3 runs 14 residues. Germline V gene lookup returns CDR1 MNHEY and CDR2 SMNVEV (reference sequence). CDR3 DNA: TGTGCCAGCAGTCGGGGGACAGGGAGCTACGAGCAGTACTTC. Encoded protein: CASSRGTGSYEQYF.

The rearrangement uses TRBV14 and TRBJ1-1; 7 bases agree with TRBD1. From germline, CDR1 is SGHDN and CDR2 FVKESK. The CDR3 runs to 15 residues. Losses at the gene ends were 4 bases for V and 1 base for J; bases not matched to a gene: 6. The CDR3 loop reads CASSRVGQPNTEAFF. Written as DNA, the CDR3 is TGTGCCAGCAGCCGAGTGGGACAGCCGAACACTGAAGCTTTCTTT.

This chain connects TRBV7-2 to TRBJ2-3; 10 positions agree with TRBD2. The CDR3 has 18 residues. V shed 5 bases, J shed 1 base, and the junction held 12 bases outside the gene matches. Germline V CDR1 and CDR2: SGHTA, FQGNSA. Here the CDR3 DNA reads TGTGCCAGCAGCCACGCCGGGACTAGCGTTGACGGCACAGATACGCAGTATTTT. This sequence encodes CASSHAGTSVDGTDTQYF. Full variable domain (remainder filled in from reference TRBV7-2 and TRBJ2-3): GAGVSQSPSNKVTEKGKDVELRCDPISGHTALYWYRQSLGQGLEFLIYFQGNSAPDKSGLPSDRFSAERTGGSVSTLTIQRTQQEDSAVYLCASSHAGTSVDGTDTQYFGPGTRLTVL.